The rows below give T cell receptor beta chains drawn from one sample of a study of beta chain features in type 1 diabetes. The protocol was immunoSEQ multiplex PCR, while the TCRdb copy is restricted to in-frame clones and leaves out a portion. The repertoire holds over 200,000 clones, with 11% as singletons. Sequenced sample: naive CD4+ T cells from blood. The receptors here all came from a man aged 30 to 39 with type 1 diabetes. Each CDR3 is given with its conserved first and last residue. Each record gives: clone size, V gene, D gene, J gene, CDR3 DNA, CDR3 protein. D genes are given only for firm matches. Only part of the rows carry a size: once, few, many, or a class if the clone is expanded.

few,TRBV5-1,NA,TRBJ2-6,TGCGCCAGCAGCTCCGAGGGCCTCGGGGTCCTGACTTTC,CASSSEGLGVLTF
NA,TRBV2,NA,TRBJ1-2,TGTGCCAGCAGTGAACAGGCTACTAACTATGGCTACACCTTC,CASSEQATNYGYTF
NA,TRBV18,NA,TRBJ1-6,TGTGCCAGCTCACCACTGATGGCCGAACCCCTCCACTTT,CASSPLMAEPLHF
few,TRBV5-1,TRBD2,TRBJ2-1,TGCGCCAGCAGCTTTAGCGGGGGGGCAAACAATGAGCAGTTCTTC,CASSFSGGANNEQFF
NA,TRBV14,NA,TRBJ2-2,TGTGCCAGCAGCCAGCGCGGCAGTGGTGGTCCCAACACCGGGGAGCTGTTTTTT,CASSQRGSGGPNTGELFF
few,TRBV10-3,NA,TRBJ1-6,TGTGCCATCAGTGGCGGACACTCGGCGACCTATAATTCACCCCTCCACTTT,CAISGGHSATYNSPLHF
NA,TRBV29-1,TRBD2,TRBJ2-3,TGCAGCGTTAAAGGAGCTAGCGGGGGAACGGATACGCAGTATTTT,CSVKGASGGTDTQYF
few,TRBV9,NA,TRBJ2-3,TGTGCCAGCAGCGCCGATAGCGCAGATACGCAGTATTTT,CASSADSADTQYF
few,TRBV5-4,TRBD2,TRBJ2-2,TGTGCCAGCAGCTGGGGAGTAGCGGGGAACACCGGGGAGCTGTTTTTT,CASSWGVAGNTGELFF
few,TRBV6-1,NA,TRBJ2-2,TGTGCCAGCAGTGAACAGGTGACCGACACCGGGGAGCTGTTTTTT,CASSEQVTDTGELFF
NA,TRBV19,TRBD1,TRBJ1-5,TGTGCCAGTAGTACCGGGACAGCCGAGCCCCAGCATTTT,CASSTGTAEPQHF
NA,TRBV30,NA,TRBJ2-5,TGTGCCTGGAGCGGGAGCCAAGAGACCCAGTACTTC,CAWSGSQETQYF
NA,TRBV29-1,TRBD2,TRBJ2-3,TGCAGCGTTGAAGGGGGAGGGGGCACAGATACGCAGTATTTT,CSVEGGGGTDTQYF
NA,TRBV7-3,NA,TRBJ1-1,TGTGCCAGCAGCTTTAGCCTGAACACTGAAGCTTTCTTT,CASSFSLNTEAFF
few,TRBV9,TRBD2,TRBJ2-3,TGTGCCAGCAGCCCCACCCCGGGACTATCACAGTATACGCAGTATTTT,CASSPTPGLSQYTQYF
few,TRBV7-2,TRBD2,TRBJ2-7,TGTGCCAGCAGCCCTAGGGGTGGCGGGGGGGCGGGAGAGCAGTACTTC,CASSPRGGGGAGEQYF
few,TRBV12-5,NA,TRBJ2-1,TGTGCTAGTGCCATAGTGTCCCTCAATGAGCAGTTCTTC,CASAIVSLNEQFF
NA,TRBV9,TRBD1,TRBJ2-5,TGTGCCAGCAGCGCTACCGGGACAGGGGTAGAGACCCAGTACTTC,CASSATGTGVETQYF
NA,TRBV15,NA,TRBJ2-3,TGTGCCACCAGCTGGAGGGGCAGGGGGTTCTCCACAGATACGCAGTATTTT,CATSWRGRGFSTDTQYF
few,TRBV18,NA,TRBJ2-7,TGTGCCAGCTCACTATCACAGGACAGCGAGCAGTACTTC,CASSLSQDSEQYF
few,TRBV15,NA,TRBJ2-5,TGTGCCACCAGCAGAGGAGCTAGGAAAGCCCAAGAGACCCAGTACTTC,CATSRGARKAQETQYF
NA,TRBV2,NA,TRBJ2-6,TGTGCCAGCAACACACAGGGCTCTGGGGCCAACGTCCTGACTTTC,CASNTQGSGANVLTF
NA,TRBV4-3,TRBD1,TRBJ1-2,TGCGCCAGCAGCCAAGATTTGGCGCAGGGGGCGGCAAAAACCCGCTACACCTTC,CASSQDLAQGAAKTRYTF
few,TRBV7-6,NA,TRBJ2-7,TGTGCCAGCAGCTCTGCTTTGGAGCGGCAATCCTACGAGCAGTACTTC,CASSSALERQSYEQYF
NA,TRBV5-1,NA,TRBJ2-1,TGCGCCAGCAGCCCCCTGGGGGCTGGAAATGAGCAGTTCTTC,CASSPLGAGNEQFF
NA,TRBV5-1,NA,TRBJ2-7,TGCGCCAGCAGCCCCAGGGCTAGCGAGGGCGAGCAGTACTTC,CASSPRASEGEQYF
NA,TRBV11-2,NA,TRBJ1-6,TGTGCCAGCAGCTTATCCGAGCGATCACCCCTCCACTTT,CASSLSERSPLHF
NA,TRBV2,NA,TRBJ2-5,TGTGCCAGCAGGACCTCGGGGTCAGAGACCCAGTACTTC,CASRTSGSETQYF
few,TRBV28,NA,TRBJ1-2,TGTGCCAGCAGTCACGTCAGAGGCTACACCTTC,CASSHVRGYTF
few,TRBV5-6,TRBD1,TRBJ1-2,TGTGCCAGCAGTAACTGGGACAGGGGGGTCTATGGCTACACCTTC,CASSNWDRGVYGYTF
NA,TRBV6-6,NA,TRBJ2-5,TGTGCCAGCAGTTACTCGACAGGACAAGAGACCCAGTACTTC,CASSYSTGQETQYF
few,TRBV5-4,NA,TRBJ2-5,TGTGCCAGCAAGCCTGATCTTGGGCGGGGTGAAGAGACCCAGTACTTC,CASKPDLGRGEETQYF
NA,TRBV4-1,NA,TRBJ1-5,TGCGCCAGCAGCCAAGAGCCAGACAGGCGCAGGCCCCAGCATTTT,CASSQEPDRRRPQHF
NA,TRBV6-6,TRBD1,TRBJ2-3,TGTGCCAGCAGTCCCACAGGGGAAGGCGCAGATACGCAGTATTTT,CASSPTGEGADTQYF
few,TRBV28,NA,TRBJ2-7,TGTGCCAGCAGTCCCCGTCTCTACGAGCAGTACTTC,CASSPRLYEQYF
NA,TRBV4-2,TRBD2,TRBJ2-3,TGTGCCAGCAGGCCTGGTCGGGCGGGGGGAGATACGCAGTATTTT,CASRPGRAGGDTQYF
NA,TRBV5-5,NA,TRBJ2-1,TGTGCCAGCAGCTTGACGTCGCGGCGCGAGCAGTTCTTC,CASSLTSRREQFF
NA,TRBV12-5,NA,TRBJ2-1,TGTGCTAGTGGTGAGTTTGTGCGGGAGCAGTTCTTC,CASGEFVREQFF
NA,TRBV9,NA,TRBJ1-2,TGTGCCAGCAGCGCCGGACATTATGGCTACACCTTC,CASSAGHYGYTF
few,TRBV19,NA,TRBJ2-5,TGTGCCAGTAGCCCGGACAGAAACCAAGAGACCCAGTACTTC,CASSPDRNQETQYF
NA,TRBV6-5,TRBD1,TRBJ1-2,TGTGCCGCAGGGACGGGACAGGGATTCGGTGGCTACACCTTC,CAAGTGQGFGGYTF
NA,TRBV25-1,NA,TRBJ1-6,TGTGCCAGCAGTCGGGCCGGGAGCTCCTATAATTCACCCCTCCACTTT,CASSRAGSSYNSPLHF
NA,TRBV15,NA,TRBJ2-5,TGTGCCACCAGCAGCGGGGGATCCAAGACCCAGTACTTC,CATSSGGSKTQYF
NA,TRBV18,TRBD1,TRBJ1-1,TGTGCCAGCTCACCTCGGACAGGAAACACTGAAGCTTTCTTT,CASSPRTGNTEAFF
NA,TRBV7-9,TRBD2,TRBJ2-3,TGTGCCAGCAGCTTAATTGGGACTAGCGGGAGCACAGATACGCAGTATTTT,CASSLIGTSGSTDTQYF
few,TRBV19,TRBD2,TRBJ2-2,TGTGCCAGTAGTGTGACCGGACTAGCGGGGGGAAGGAACACCGGGGAGCTGTTTTTT,CASSVTGLAGGRNTGELFF
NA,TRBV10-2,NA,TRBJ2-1,TGCGCCAGCAGTGAGATAACAGTCCCCCTTGAGCAGTTCTTC,CASSEITVPLEQFF
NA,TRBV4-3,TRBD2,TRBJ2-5,TGCGCCAGCAGCCAAGATTGGGGACAGGGACTAGCGGGGGTGGAGACCCAGTACTTC,CASSQDWGQGLAGVETQYF